The 19 T cell receptor beta chains reported below all come from one sample, sequenced in a study of cytomegalovirus exposure and HLA in healthy donors. PCR used 60 Vbeta primers and 13 Jbeta primers. Sequenced by immunoSEQ multiplex PCR; TCRdb stores in-frame clones only, minus some. The table includes 95,000 to 150,000 clones, 75% to 90% detected once. The sequenced sample was PBMCs. The source of these receptors is a man aged 25-45 years in good health and CMV-seronegative.

The rearrangement uses TRBV7-8 and TRBJ2-7; D is unresolved. The CDR3 runs 14 residues. Germline V gene data show CDR1 as SGHVS and CDR2 as FQNEAQ. The V end was cut by 1 base, the J end by 5 bases, with 12 bases between. CDR3 nucleotides: TGTGCCAGCAGCTTAGTAGGATATGGAGACGAGCAGTACTTC. Translated, it gives CASSLVGYGDEQYF. The full variable domain, rest sourced from reference TRBV7-8 and TRBJ2-7, is GAGVSQSPRYKVAKRGQDVALRCDPISGHVSLFWYQQALGQGPEFLTYFQNEAQLDKSGLPSDRFFAERPEGSVSTLKIQRTQQEDSAVYLCASSLVGYGDEQYFGPGTRLTVT.

The chain couples TRBV5-6 to TRBJ2-5; D is possibly TRBD2 (6 bases). Germline assignment: CDR1 SGHDT and CDR2 YYEEEE. This CDR3 is 16 amino acids long. Between the trimmed V and J ends, which lost 0 bases and 7 bases, there was a span of 19 bases. CDR3 in DNA: TGTGCCAGCAGCTTGGAGGGAGGCGGGTATCGGCGGACCCAGTACTTC. Protein product: CASSLEGGGYRRTQYF.

This chain uses TRBV18 with TRBJ1-5; 7 nucleotides align to TRBD1. The CDR3 is made up of 16 amino acids. V lost 0 bases to trimming and J lost 3 bases; unmatched junction nucleotides: 5. Germline loops: CDR1 KGHSH, CDR2 LQKENI. CDR3 protein: CASSPPTGRVNQPQHF. CDR3 bases: TGTGCCAGCTCACCACCGACAGGGCGGGTCAATCAGCCCCAGCATTTT.

The gene calls are TRBV5-1 and TRBJ2-7; 7 positions match TRBD2. This CDR3 is built from 15 residues. Germline V gene lookup returns CDR1 SGHRS and CDR2 YFSETQ. Trimming cost V 4 bases and J 5 bases; bases outside gene matches: 12. CDR3 protein: CASSPAGVGENEQYF. CDR3 nucleotide sequence: TGCGCCAGCAGCCCGGCGGGGGTAGGCGAAAACGAGCAGTACTTC.

Notes on this clone: Distinct nucleotide sequences in the sample also encode this CDR3. The chain is built from TRBV7-2 and TRBJ1-3, with D unclear. Trimming shortened V by 4 bases and J by 0 bases, and 4 bases separated the two germline ends. The CDR3 is made up of 13 amino acids. Germline CDR1 and CDR2: SGHTA and FQGNSA. CDR3 bases: TGTGCCAGCAGCTCCGTCTCTGGAAACACCATATATTTT. Residues: CASSSVSGNTIYF.

The chain joins TRBV28 to TRBJ1-3, with unresolved D. The length of the CDR3 is 18 residues. Germline V CDR1 and CDR2: MDHEN, SYDVKM. Between the trimmed V and J ends, which lost 3 bases and 4 bases, there was a span of 22 bases. CDR3 in amino acids: CASSFHPGLTKEGNTIYF. The CDR3 DNA reads TGTGCCAGCAGTTTCCACCCCGGACTGACCAAGGAGGGAAACACCATATATTTT.

The V and J genes are TRBV10-2 and TRBJ2-7; 10 positions agree with TRBD2. Germline loops: CDR1 WSHSY, CDR2 SAAADI. The V gene end was trimmed by 6 bases and the J gene end by 4 bases; junction bases not matched to a gene: 6. CDR3 size: 14 residues. The CDR3 DNA follows: TGCGCCAGCAGGTTTAGCGGGGGGACTTACGAGCAGTACTTC. Translating it yields CASRFSGGTYEQYF.

The V and J genes are TRBV6-5 and TRBJ1-1; D remains ambiguous. The V and J ends lost 4 bases and 1 base respectively, with 16 bases between them. This CDR3 is built from 16 residues. Per the germline V gene, CDR1 is MNHEY and CDR2 is SVGAGI. This chain's CDR3 is CASSSRGEGRNTEAFF. The CDR3 region has the DNA TGTGCCAGCAGTTCTCGCGGGGAGGGCAGGAACACTGAAGCTTTCTTT.

The rearrangement links TRBV4-2 to TRBJ1-5, with D unresolved. The CDR3 is 15 residues long. V lost 1 base and J lost 7, with 14 bases in between. Germline CDR1 and CDR2: LGHNA and YNFKEQ. DNA for the CDR3: TGTGCCAGCAGCCAAGGGTATGGGGAGAGGCAGCCCCAGCATTTT. Its translation: CASSQGYGERQPQHF.

This clone showed up just once. The chain links TRBV19 to TRBJ1-1; 8 nucleotides align to TRBD1. J was trimmed by 5 bases and V by 4 bases; bases with no gene match: 9. CDR3 length: 15 residues. Germline V gene data show CDR1 as LNHDA and CDR2 as SQIVND (reference sequence). The chain's CDR3 is CASSTPPDRVTEAFF. In DNA form, the CDR3 reads TGTGCCAGTAGTACACCCCCGGACAGGGTGACTGAAGCTTTCTTT.

This chain connects TRBV6-1 to TRBJ1-2; tentative D call: TRBD1 (6 bases). Trimming removed 1 base from V and 4 bases from J, with 13 bases in between. This CDR3 comprises 15 residues. Germline assignment: CDR1 MNHNS and CDR2 SASEGT. Here the CDR3 reads CASSEGAGASYGYTF. The CDR3 DNA follows: TGTGCCAGCAGTGAAGGCGCAGGGGCCAGCTATGGCTACACCTTC.

The gene calls are TRBV4-1 and TRBJ2-5, with 11 bases lining up with TRBD1. The germline V gene has CDR1 MGHRA and CDR2 YSYEKL. V lost 5 bases, J lost 3 bases, and 8 bases stayed unmatched. CDR3 length: 16 residues. The CDR3 nucleotides are TGCGCCAGCAGCTCCGCCGGGACAGGGGGAAAAGAGACCCAGTACTTC. Residues: CASSSAGTGGKETQYF.

This sequence joins TRBV5-1 and TRBJ1-4; tentatively, D is TRBD1 (5 bases). CDR3 size: 15 residues. Trimming cost V 0 bases and J 2 bases, with 8 bases left between them. Per germline, CDR1 SGHRS and CDR2 YFSETQ. The CDR3: CASSLGAGTNEKLFF. CDR3 sequence (DNA): TGCGCCAGCAGCTTGGGTGCAGGGACTAATGAAAAACTGTTTTTT. The complete variable domain, with remaining parts taken from reference TRBV5-1 and TRBJ1-4, reads KAGVTQTPRYLIKTRGQQVTLSCSPISGHRSVSWYQQTPGQGLQFLFEYFSETQRNKGNFPGRFSGRQFSNSRSEMNVSTLELGDSALYLCASSLGAGTNEKLFFGSGTQLSVL.

The rearrangement links TRBV18 to TRBJ1-2; weak D call: TRBD1 (5 bases). The length of the CDR3 is 14 residues. The V gene's germline CDR1 is KGHSH and CDR2 LQKENI. Trimming removed 0 bases from V and 4 bases from J, with 9 bases in between. The CDR3 spells CASSPPTALYGYTF. Written as DNA, the CDR3 is TGTGCCAGCTCACCACCGACAGCCCTCTATGGCTACACCTTC.

The chain couples TRBV7-2 to TRBJ2-7, with 8 bases matching TRBD2. V trimming: 2 bases; J trimming: 5 bases; junction bases outside the gene matches: 8. This CDR3 region has 15 residues. Germline lookup yields CDR1 SGHTA and CDR2 FQGNSA. CDR3 in amino acids: CASSLLSGGGHEQYF. CDR3 nucleotide sequence: TGTGCCAGCAGCTTACTCTCCGGGGGGGGCCACGAGCAGTACTTC.

The chain joins TRBV5-6 to TRBJ2-2; D uncertain. CDR1 is SGHDT and CDR2 is YYEEEE in the germline V gene. The CDR3 extends over 12 amino acids. The V gene lost 1 base and the J gene lost 8 bases, with 6 bases spanning the gap. CDR3 DNA sequence: TGTGCCAGCAGCTTGACAGTAGGGGAGCTGTTTTTT. Its translation: CASSLTVGELFF.

This clone occurred a few times. The rearrangement joins TRBV11-3 to TRBJ2-3; TRBD1 matches 11 bases. The CDR3 consists of 16 residues. Germline loops: CDR1 SGHNT, CDR2 YENEEA. The J segment lost 6 bases and the V segment lost 5 bases, leaving 10 bases of the junction unmatched. This chain's CDR3 is CASSKTGTGGLDTQYF. The CDR3 bases are TGTGCCAGCAGCAAAACCGGGACAGGGGGGCTGGATACGCAGTATTTT.

The chain carries TRBV13 and TRBJ2-7; 9 bases align to TRBD1. V was pared by 0 bases and J by 6 bases, with 9 bases of the junction left unmatched. Germline-derived CDR1 and CDR2 are PRHDT and FYEKMQ (reference sequence). The CDR3 consists of 16 residues. CDR3 DNA: TGTGCCAGCAGCTTAGGCTTGGGACAGGGATCATCCGAGCAGTACTTC. Its translation: CASSLGLGQGSSEQYF.

The chain joins TRBV5-6 to TRBJ1-2, with 7 bases aligning to TRBD1. The CDR3 runs 14 residues. Per the germline V gene, CDR1 is SGHDT and CDR2 is YYEEEE. The V gene end was trimmed by 0 bases and the J gene end by 6 bases; junction bases not matched to a gene: 5. The CDR3: CASSLGQQGNGYTF. CDR3 nucleotides: TGTGCCAGCAGCTTGGGACAACAGGGGAATGGCTACACCTTC.